This T cell receptor beta chain was profiled in a study of blood T cell repertoires in COVID-19. Participants, about 18 to 90 years old, spanned about two dozen US areas. Participant reports of clinical history set cohort assignment. Clones were sequenced by immunoSEQ multiplex PCR, and TCRdb holds only the in-frame ones, with some missing. Of around 270,000 clones in the sample, over 75% were seen once. CDR1 is SEHNR, CDR2 FQNEAQ, per germline (reference sequence). V lost 8 bases, J lost 1 base, and 15 bases lay in between. The CDR3 loop spans 15 amino acids. This receptor was identified in a woman aged 40 to 49 who had been exposed to COVID-19. Input material: PBMCs or T cells enriched from blood (not recorded which). The V gene is TRBV7-9, the J gene TRBJ2-1, with D unclear. The CDR3 reads CASDVSDISYNEQFF. DNA for the CDR3: TGTGCCAGCGACGTATCCGACATTTCCTACAATGAGCAGTTCTTC.